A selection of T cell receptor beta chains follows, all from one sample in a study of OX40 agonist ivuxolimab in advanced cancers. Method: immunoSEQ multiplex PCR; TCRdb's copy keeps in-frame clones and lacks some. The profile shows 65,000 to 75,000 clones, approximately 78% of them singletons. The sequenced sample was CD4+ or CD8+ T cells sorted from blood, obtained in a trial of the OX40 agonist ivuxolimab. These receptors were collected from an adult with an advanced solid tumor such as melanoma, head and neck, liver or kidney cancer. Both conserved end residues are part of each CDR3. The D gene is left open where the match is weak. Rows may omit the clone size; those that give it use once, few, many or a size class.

CDR3: CASAGTAVYGYTF; DNA: TGTGCCAGCGCCGGGACAGCCGTCTATGGCTACACCTTC; size: NA; J: TRBJ1-2; V: TRBV25-1; length: 13; D: TRBD1
CDR3: CASSGDRRHDTQYF; DNA: TGCGCCAGCAGTGGGGACAGGAGGCATGATACGCAGTATTTT; size: NA; J: TRBJ2-3; V: TRBV10-1; length: 14; D: TRBD1
CDR3: CASSQGFVPGRLAGGRDIQYF; DNA: TGCGCCAGCAGCCAAGGCTTTGTTCCGGGCCGACTAGCGGGAGGGCGGGACATTCAGTACTTC; size: few; J: TRBJ2-4; V: TRBV4-1; length: 21; D: TRBD2
CDR3: CASTPGRLGGTDTQYF; DNA: TGTGCCAGTACGCCGGGAAGGCTTGGGGGCACAGATACGCAGTATTTT; size: NA; J: TRBJ2-3; V: TRBV19; length: 16; D: NA
CDR3: CASSIVKGRPTYNEQFF; DNA: TGTGCCAGTAGTATAGTAAAAGGGCGGCCTACCTACAATGAGCAGTTCTTC; size: NA; J: TRBJ2-1; V: TRBV19; length: 17; D: NA
CDR3: CSVVRGAHEQYF; DNA: TGCAGCGTTGTTCGGGGGGCCCACGAGCAGTACTTC; size: NA; J: TRBJ2-7; V: TRBV29-1; length: 12; D: NA
CDR3: CASSFMGGLGDTQYF; DNA: TGCGCCAGCAGCTTCATGGGTGGGCTGGGGGATACGCAGTATTTT; size: NA; J: TRBJ2-3; V: TRBV5-1; length: 15; D: NA
CDR3: CASSTTGDYNSPLHF; DNA: TGTGCCAGTAGTACCACAGGGGACTATAATTCACCCCTCCACTTT; size: NA; J: TRBJ1-6; V: TRBV19; length: 15; D: TRBD1
CDR3: CASSLGTENTEAFF; DNA: TGTGCCAGCAGCTTAGGGACGGAGAACACTGAAGCTTTCTTT; size: NA; J: TRBJ1-1; V: TRBV7-9; length: 14; D: NA
CDR3: CASSPLEGLRTGELFF; DNA: TGTGCCAGCAGCCCCTTGGAGGGATTGAGAACCGGGGAGCTGTTTTTT; size: NA; J: TRBJ2-2; V: TRBV11-2; length: 16; D: NA
CDR3: CASSEGTAGANVLTF; DNA: TGTGCCAGCAGTGAAGGGACAGCTGGGGCCAACGTCCTGACTTTC; size: NA; J: TRBJ2-6; V: TRBV2; length: 15; D: NA
CDR3: CASSLTSYNEQFF; DNA: TGTGCCAGCAGCCTAACTAGTTACAATGAGCAGTTCTTC; size: NA; J: TRBJ2-1; V: TRBV6-4; length: 13; D: NA
CDR3: CASSIRDRDFFGYTF; DNA: TGTGCCAGTAGTATACGCGACAGGGATTTTTTTGGCTACACCTTC; size: NA; J: TRBJ1-2; V: TRBV19; length: 15; D: TRBD1
CDR3: CASRGQTNSPLHF; DNA: TGCGCCAGCAGGGGACAGACTAATTCACCCCTCCACTTT; size: NA; J: TRBJ1-6; V: TRBV5-1; length: 13; D: TRBD1
CDR3: CASSASGGGGQRGTDTQYF; DNA: TGTGCCAGCAGCGCAAGCGGCGGCGGGGGGCAAAGAGGAACAGATACGCAGTATTTT; size: NA; J: TRBJ2-3; V: TRBV7-9; length: 19; D: TRBD2
CDR3: CASSIFASGSGGKNIQYF; DNA: TGTGCCAGTAGTATATTCGCTAGCGGGAGTGGAGGCAAAAACATTCAGTACTTC; size: NA; J: TRBJ2-4; V: TRBV19; length: 18; D: TRBD2
CDR3: CSAIGGASSYNEQFF; DNA: TGCAGCGCGATAGGTGGGGCGAGCTCCTACAATGAGCAGTTCTTC; size: NA; J: TRBJ2-1; V: TRBV29-1; length: 15; D: NA
CDR3: CASSLGQGFTDTQYF; DNA: TGTGCCAGCAGCTTGGGGCAGGGGTTCACAGATACGCAGTATTTT; size: NA; J: TRBJ2-3; V: TRBV7-2; length: 15; D: NA
CDR3: CAISLFPTSGGADTQYF; DNA: TGTGCCATCAGCCTCTTCCCGACTAGCGGAGGGGCAGATACGCAGTATTTT; size: few; J: TRBJ2-3; V: TRBV10-3; length: 17; D: TRBD2
CDR3: CASSLLEATSGNTIYF; DNA: TGTGCCAGCAGTCTTCTGGAGGCTACCTCTGGAAACACCATATATTTT; size: NA; J: TRBJ1-3; V: TRBV2; length: 16; D: NA
CDR3: CAISEGLIAKNIQYF; DNA: TGTGCCATCAGTGAAGGGCTTATAGCCAAAAACATTCAGTACTTC; size: NA; J: TRBJ2-4; V: TRBV10-3; length: 15; D: NA
CDR3: CASSRGGSGTDTQYF; DNA: TGTGCCAGCAGCCGGGGGGGATCCGGCACAGATACGCAGTATTTT; size: NA; J: TRBJ2-3; V: TRBV7-9; length: 15; D: TRBD2
CDR3: CASSESRGGPGEQYF; DNA: TGTGCCAGCAGTGAATCCAGGGGAGGGCCGGGGGAGCAGTACTTC; size: NA; J: TRBJ2-7; V: TRBV25-1; length: 15; D: NA
CDR3: CASRRIGAYNEQFF; DNA: TGTGCCAGCAGAAGAATAGGGGCCTACAATGAGCAGTTCTTC; size: NA; J: TRBJ2-1; V: TRBV27; length: 14; D: NA
CDR3: CASSQGRGPGQPQHF; DNA: TGCGCCAGCAGCCAAGGACGAGGGCCGGGTCAGCCCCAGCATTTT; size: NA; J: TRBJ1-5; V: TRBV4-1; length: 15; D: NA
CDR3: CASSVRQDGQPQHF; DNA: TGTGCCAGCAGCGTCAGGCAGGACGGACAGCCCCAGCATTTT; size: NA; J: TRBJ1-5; V: TRBV9; length: 14; D: NA
CDR3: CASSPWTTYTGELFF; DNA: TGCGCCAGCAGCCCTTGGACTACCTACACCGGGGAGCTGTTTTTT; size: NA; J: TRBJ2-2; V: TRBV5-1; length: 15; D: NA
CDR3: CASSLGGNSPLHF; DNA: TGCGCCAGCAGCTTGGGCGGTAATTCACCCCTCCACTTT; size: NA; J: TRBJ1-6; V: TRBV5-1; length: 13; D: NA
CDR3: CASSFGRLATNEKLFF; DNA: TGTGCCAGCAGCTTTGGTCGACTAGCAACTAATGAAAAACTGTTTTTT; size: NA; J: TRBJ1-4; V: TRBV7-2; length: 16; D: NA